These 11 T cell receptor beta chains were all obtained from the same sample, sequenced in a study of blood T cell repertoires in COVID-19. Method: immunoSEQ multiplex PCR; TCRdb's copy keeps in-frame clones and lacks some. This sample has roughly 250,000 clones, with approximately 84% found just once. Sequenced sample: PBMCs or T cells enriched from blood (not recorded which). All receptors come from a woman in her thirties or forties with acute COVID-19.

The chain carries TRBV29-1 and TRBJ2-1; TRBD2 matches 9 bases. V lost 6 bases and J lost 4; bases outside the gene matches: 7. Germline CDR1 is SQVTM and CDR2 is ANQGSEA. The CDR3 runs 14 residues. The CDR3 protein is CSVRGLAGYNEQFF. The DNA for the CDR3 is TGCAGCGTGAGGGGGCTAGCGGGATACAATGAGCAGTTCTTC.

The chain couples TRBV19 to TRBJ1-2, with 7 bases aligning to TRBD1. The germline gives CDR1 LNHDA, CDR2 SQIVND (reference sequence). With 6 bases clipped from V and 3 bases from J, the junction kept 10 bases outside the gene matches. This CDR3 spans 15 amino acids. CDR3 nucleotide sequence: TGTGCCAGTAGGGCGATCGGACAGGTGGACTATGGCTACACCTTC. Translation: CASRAIGQVDYGYTF.

The rearrangement uses TRBV7-2 and TRBJ1-1; tentative D call: TRBD1 (5 bases). Deletions cut 5 bases from V and 5 bases from J, with 21 bases between. CDR1 SGHTA and CDR2 FQGNSA come from the germline V gene. CDR3 size: 16 residues. CDR3 region: CASSPTRLGAGTEAFF. The CDR3 region has the DNA TGTGCCAGCAGCCCCACCCGGCTTGGGGCCGGAACTGAAGCTTTCTTT.

The chain has TRBV7-9 and TRBJ2-7; possibly TRBD2 for D (5 bases). The V end lost 2 bases, the J end lost 1 base, and 9 bases lay between the germline ends. The CDR3 has 14 residues. Germline assignment: CDR1 SEHNR and CDR2 FQNEAQ (reference sequence). In DNA form, the CDR3 reads TGTGCCAGCAGCTTACTCGGGGAATCCTACGAGCAGTACTTC. Protein product: CASSLLGESYEQYF.

The V and J genes are TRBV7-9 and TRBJ2-1, with 8 bases aligning to TRBD2. J gave up 8 bases and V 7 bases, and 4 bases lay outside the gene matches. The CDR3 is 12 amino acids. Germline V CDR1 and CDR2: SEHNR, FQNEAQ (reference sequence). The CDR3 is CASTLAGHEQFF. CDR3 in DNA: TGTGCCAGCACCCTAGCGGGCCATGAGCAGTTCTTC.

Note on this clone: Other DNA sequences from this sample encode an identical CDR3 as well. The V gene is TRBV12-3 or TRBV12-4, the J gene TRBJ1-2; 9 nucleotides line up with TRBD1. CDR3 length: 13 amino acids. The junction had 4 bases not matched to a gene; V was cut back by 6 bases and J by 5 bases. The CDR3 DNA is TGTGCCAGCAGCCCGGGACAGGGATATGGCTACACCTTC. This translates into CASSPGQGYGYTF.

The chain carries TRBV27 and TRBJ2-1, with TRBD2 matching 8 bases. Germline V gives CDR1 MNHEY, CDR2 SMNVEV (reference sequence). The CDR3 is made up of 19 amino acids. The trim removed 5 bases at V and 0 bases at J, leaving 15 bases unmatched. The CDR3 DNA reads TGTGCCAGCAGTCCCACCGGGACTAGTGTTCCGAGCTCCTACAATGAGCAGTTCTTC. As protein: CASSPTGTSVPSSYNEQFF.

V and J are TRBV11-2 and TRBJ2-7, with a weak D call TRBD1 (6 bases). This CDR3 has 14 amino acids. Germline-derived CDR1 and CDR2 are SGHAT and FQNNGV. Trimming stripped 7 bases from V and 2 bases from J, with 15 bases between. CDR3 residues: CASTRGLDAYEQYF. The CDR3 nucleotides read TGTGCCAGCACCAGGGGTCTAGACGCCTACGAGCAGTACTTC.

The chain uses TRBV19 and TRBJ2-7, with 7 positions matching TRBD1. Germline loops: CDR1 LNHDA, CDR2 SQIVND (reference sequence). CDR3 size: 13 residues. Trimming at V came to 6 bases and at J to 6 bases, leaving 8 bases not matched to a gene. CDR3: CASRERQGSEQYF. The CDR3 nucleotides are TGTGCCAGTAGGGAGAGACAGGGTTCCGAGCAGTACTTC. Full variable domain (rest looked up from reference TRBV19 and TRBJ2-7): DGGITQSPKYLFRKEGQNVTLSCEQNLNHDAMYWYRQDPGQGLRLIYYSQIVNDFQKGDIAEGYSVSREKKESFPLTVTSAQKNPTAFYLCASRERQGSEQYFGPGTRLTVT.

The rearrangement links TRBV5-4 to TRBJ2-2; 10 bases align to TRBD1. This CDR3 has 15 amino acids. Germline V gene data show CDR1 as SGHNT and CDR2 as YYREEE (reference sequence). Trimming cost V 5 bases and J 4 bases; bases outside gene matches: 5. CDR3 DNA sequence: TGTGCCAGCAGTCGGGGGACAGGGGCCACCGGGGAGCTGTTTTTT. This gives the protein CASSRGTGATGELFF.

The chain joins TRBV5-1 to TRBJ1-1; 7 bases match TRBD1. The CDR3 loop spans 14 amino acids. The germline V gene encodes CDR1 SGHRS and CDR2 YFSETQ. J lost 5 bases, V lost 4 bases, and 8 bases had no gene match. The CDR3 sequence is CASSGHRGGTEAFF. The CDR3 DNA reads TGCGCCAGCAGCGGCCACAGGGGTGGTACTGAAGCTTTCTTT.